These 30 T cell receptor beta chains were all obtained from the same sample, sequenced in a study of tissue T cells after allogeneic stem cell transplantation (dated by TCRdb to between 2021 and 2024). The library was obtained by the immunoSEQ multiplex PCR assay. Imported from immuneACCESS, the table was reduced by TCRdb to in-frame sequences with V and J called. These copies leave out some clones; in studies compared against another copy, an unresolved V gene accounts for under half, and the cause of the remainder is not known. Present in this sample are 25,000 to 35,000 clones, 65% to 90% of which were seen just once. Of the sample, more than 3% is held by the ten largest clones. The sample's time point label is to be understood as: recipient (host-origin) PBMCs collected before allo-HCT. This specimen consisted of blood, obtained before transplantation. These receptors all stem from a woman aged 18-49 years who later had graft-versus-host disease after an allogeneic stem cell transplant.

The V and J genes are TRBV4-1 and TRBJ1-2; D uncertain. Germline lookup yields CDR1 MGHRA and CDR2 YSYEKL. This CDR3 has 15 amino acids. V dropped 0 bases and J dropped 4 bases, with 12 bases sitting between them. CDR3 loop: CASSQDRGFGYGYTF. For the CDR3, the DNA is TGCGCCAGCAGCCAAGATCGGGGATTCGGCTATGGCTACACCTTC.

Written as DNA, the CDR3 is TGTGCCAGCAGCTTACCCGGATTGTCCTACGAGCAGTACTTC. Residues: CASSLPGLSYEQYF. This chain uses TRBV11-1 with TRBJ2-7; D unresolved. Trimming removed 2 bases from V and 1 base from J, with 9 bases in between. The CDR3 runs 14 residues. Germline V CDR1 and CDR2: SGHAT, FQDESV (reference sequence).

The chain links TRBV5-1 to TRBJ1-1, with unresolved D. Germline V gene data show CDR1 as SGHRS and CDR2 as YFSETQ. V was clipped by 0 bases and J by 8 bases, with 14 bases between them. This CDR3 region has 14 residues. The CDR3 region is CASSLDGSSLEAFF. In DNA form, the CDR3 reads TGCGCCAGCAGCTTGGATGGGAGCAGTTTAGAAGCTTTCTTT.

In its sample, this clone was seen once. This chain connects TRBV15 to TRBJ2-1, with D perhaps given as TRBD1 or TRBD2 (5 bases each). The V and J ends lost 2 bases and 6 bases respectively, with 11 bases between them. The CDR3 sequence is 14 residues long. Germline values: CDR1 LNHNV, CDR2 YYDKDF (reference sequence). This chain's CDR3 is CATSRRDGTNEQFF. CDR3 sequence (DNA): TGTGCCACCAGCAGACGGGACGGAACCAATGAGCAGTTCTTC.

The CDR3 DNA follows: TGTGCCAGCCGCAGGGTAGGGGACACCGGGGAGCTGTTTTTT. This codes for CASRRVGDTGELFF. This chain links TRBV25-1 with TRBJ2-2, with D tentatively TRBD1 (5 bases). The germline CDR1 and CDR2 sequences are MGHDK and SYGVNS. This CDR3 has 14 amino acids. Deletions cut 8 bases from V and 3 bases from J, with 13 bases between.

In nucleotides, the CDR3 is TGTGCCAGCCGTCAACGCGGGGGGGCTAATGAAAAACTGTTTTTT. Amino acid sequence: CASRQRGGANEKLFF. The chain employs TRBV27 and TRBJ1-4; a possible D gene is TRBD1 (5 bases). Trimming pared 8 bases from V and 3 bases from J, leaving 16 bases between. The CDR3 has 15 amino acids. Germline lookup yields CDR1 MNHEY and CDR2 SMNVEV (reference sequence).

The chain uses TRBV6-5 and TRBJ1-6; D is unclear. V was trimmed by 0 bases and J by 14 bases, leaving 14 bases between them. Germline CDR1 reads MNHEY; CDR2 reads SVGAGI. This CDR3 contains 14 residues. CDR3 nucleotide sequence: TGTGCCAGCAGTTACTCGATGGCAGGACTATCCCTCCACTTT. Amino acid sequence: CASSYSMAGLSLHF.

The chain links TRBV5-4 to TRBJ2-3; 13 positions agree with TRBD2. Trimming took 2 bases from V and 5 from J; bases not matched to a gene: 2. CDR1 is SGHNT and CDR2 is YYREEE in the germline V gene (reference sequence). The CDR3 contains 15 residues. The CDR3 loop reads CASSLGTSGEDTQYF. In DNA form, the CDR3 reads TGTGCCAGCAGCTTAGGGACTAGCGGGGAAGATACGCAGTATTTT. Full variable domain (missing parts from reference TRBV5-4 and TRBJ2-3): ETGVTQSPTHLIKTRGQQVTLRCSSQSGHNTVSWYQQALGQGPQFIFQYYREEENGRGNFPPRFSGLQFPNYSSELNVNALELDDSALYLCASSLGTSGEDTQYFGPGTRLTVL.

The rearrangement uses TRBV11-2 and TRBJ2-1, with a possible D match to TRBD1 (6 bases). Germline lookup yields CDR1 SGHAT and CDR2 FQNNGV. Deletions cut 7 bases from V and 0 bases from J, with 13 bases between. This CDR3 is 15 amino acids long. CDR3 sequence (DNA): TGTGCCAGCACCCCGACAGGATTCTCCTACAATGAGCAGTTCTTC. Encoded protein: CASTPTGFSYNEQFF.

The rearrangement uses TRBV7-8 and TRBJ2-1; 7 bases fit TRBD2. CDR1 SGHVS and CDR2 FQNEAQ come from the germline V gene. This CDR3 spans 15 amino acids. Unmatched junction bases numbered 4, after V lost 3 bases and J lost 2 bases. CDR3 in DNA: TGTGCCAGCAGCTTCCTAACTAGCGCCTACAATGAGCAGTTCTTC. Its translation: CASSFLTSAYNEQFF.

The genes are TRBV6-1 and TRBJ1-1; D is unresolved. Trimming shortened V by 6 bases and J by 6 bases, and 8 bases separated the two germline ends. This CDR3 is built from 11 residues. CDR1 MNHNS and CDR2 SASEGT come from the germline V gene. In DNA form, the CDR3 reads TGTGCCAGCAGCCCGTTCCCTGAAGCTTTCTTT. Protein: CASSPFPEAFF.

CDR3 in amino acids: CASSQGPGTGELFF. The CDR3 DNA reads TGTGCCAGCAGCCAGGGGCCGGGGACCGGGGAGCTGTTTTTT. V and J are TRBV3-1 (or the pseudogene TRBV3-2) and TRBJ2-2; perhaps D is TRBD1 or TRBD2 (5 bases each). The length of the CDR3 is 14 residues. V was pared by 3 bases and J by 5 bases, with 10 bases between. Germline V gene lookup returns CDR1 LGHDT and CDR2 YNNKEL (reference sequence).

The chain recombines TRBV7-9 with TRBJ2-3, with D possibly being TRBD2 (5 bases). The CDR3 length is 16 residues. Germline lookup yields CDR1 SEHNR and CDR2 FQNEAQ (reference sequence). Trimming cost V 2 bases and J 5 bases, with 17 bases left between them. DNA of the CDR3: TGTGCCAGCAGCTTATCAACTGCCTCCCGGGGAGATACGCAGTATTTT. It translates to CASSLSTASRGDTQYF.

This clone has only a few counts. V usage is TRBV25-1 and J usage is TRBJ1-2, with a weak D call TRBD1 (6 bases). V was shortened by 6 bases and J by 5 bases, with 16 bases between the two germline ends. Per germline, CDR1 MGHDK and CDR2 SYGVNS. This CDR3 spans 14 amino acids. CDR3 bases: TGTGCCAGCAGCTCTCCCGGGACACGATATGGCTACACCTTC. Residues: CASSSPGTRYGYTF.

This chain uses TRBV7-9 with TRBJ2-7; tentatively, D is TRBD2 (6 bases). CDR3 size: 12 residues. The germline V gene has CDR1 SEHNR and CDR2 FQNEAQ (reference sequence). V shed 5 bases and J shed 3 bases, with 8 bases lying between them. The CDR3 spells CASSGDFYEQYF. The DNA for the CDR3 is TGTGCCAGCAGCGGGGACTTCTACGAGCAGTACTTC.

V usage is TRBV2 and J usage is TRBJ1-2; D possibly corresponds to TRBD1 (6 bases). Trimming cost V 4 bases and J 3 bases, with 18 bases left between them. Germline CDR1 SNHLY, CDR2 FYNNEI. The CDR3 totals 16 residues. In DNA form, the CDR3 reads TGTGCCAGCAGTGGGGGACACAGGGACGGTGACTATGGCTACACCTTC. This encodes CASSGGHRDGDYGYTF.

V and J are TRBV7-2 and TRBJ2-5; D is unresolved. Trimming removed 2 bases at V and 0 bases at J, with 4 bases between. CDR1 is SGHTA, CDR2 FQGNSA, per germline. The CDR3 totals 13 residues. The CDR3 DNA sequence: TGTGCCAGCAGCTTAAGGTACCAAGAGACCCAGTACTTC. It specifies CASSLRYQETQYF.

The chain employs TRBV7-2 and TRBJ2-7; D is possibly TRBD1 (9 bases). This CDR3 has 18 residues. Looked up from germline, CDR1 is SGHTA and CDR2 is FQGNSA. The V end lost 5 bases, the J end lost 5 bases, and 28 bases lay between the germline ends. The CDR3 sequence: CASSVRGGGQGTLHEQYF. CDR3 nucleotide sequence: TGTGCCAGCAGCGTCCGGGGGGGTGGACAGGGGACGTTGCACGAGCAGTACTTC.

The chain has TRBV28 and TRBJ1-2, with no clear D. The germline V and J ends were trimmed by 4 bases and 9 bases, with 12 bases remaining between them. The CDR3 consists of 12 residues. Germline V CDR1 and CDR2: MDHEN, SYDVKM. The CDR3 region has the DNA TGTGCCAGCAGTTCGAGCACCGAGAGCTACACCTTC. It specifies CASSSSTESYTF.

The CDR3 nucleotides read TGTGCCAGCAGGACAGGGCAGAACAATGAGCAGTTCTTC. Residues: CASRTGQNNEQFF. The chain carries TRBV19 and TRBJ2-1, with 8 bases fitting TRBD1. Germline trimming cut 9 bases from V and 5 bases from J; bases unmatched to any gene: 6. Germline V lookup: CDR1 LNHDA, CDR2 SQIVND (reference sequence). CDR3 length: 13 residues. The variable domain in full, with the rest retrieved from reference TRBV19 and TRBJ2-1, is DGGITQSPKYLFRKEGQNVTLSCEQNLNHDAMYWYRQDPGQGLRLIYYSQIVNDFQKGDIAEGYSVSREKKESFPLTVTSAQKNPTAFYLCASRTGQNNEQFFGPGTRLTVL.

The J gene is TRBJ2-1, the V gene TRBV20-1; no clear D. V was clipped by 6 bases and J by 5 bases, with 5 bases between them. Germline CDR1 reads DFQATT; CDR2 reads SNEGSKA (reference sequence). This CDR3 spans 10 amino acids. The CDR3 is CSASDNEQFF. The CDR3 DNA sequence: TGCAGTGCGTCGGACAATGAGCAGTTCTTC.

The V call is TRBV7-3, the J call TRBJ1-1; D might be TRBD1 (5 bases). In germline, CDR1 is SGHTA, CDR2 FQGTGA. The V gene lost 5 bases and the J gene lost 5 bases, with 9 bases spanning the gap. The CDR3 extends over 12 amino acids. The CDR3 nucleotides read TGTGCCAGCAGCCCCGGGGGGACTGAAGCTTTCTTT. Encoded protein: CASSPGGTEAFF.

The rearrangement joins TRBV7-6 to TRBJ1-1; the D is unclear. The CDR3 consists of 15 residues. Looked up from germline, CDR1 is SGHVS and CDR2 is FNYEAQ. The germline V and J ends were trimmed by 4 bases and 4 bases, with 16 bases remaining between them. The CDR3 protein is CASSSTATAPTEAFF. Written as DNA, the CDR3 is TGTGCCAGCAGCTCCACCGCAACCGCACCCACTGAAGCTTTCTTT.

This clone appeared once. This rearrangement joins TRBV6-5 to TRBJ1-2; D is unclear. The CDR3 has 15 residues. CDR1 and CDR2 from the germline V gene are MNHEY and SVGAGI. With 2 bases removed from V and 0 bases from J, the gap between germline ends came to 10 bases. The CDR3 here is CASSYGQLANYGYTF. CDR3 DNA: TGTGCCAGCAGTTACGGGCAATTAGCTAACTATGGCTACACCTTC.

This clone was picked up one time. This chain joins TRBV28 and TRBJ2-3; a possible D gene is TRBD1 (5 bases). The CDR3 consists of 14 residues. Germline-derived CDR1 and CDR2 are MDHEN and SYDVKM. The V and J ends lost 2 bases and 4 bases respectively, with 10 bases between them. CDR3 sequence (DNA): TGTGCCAGCAGTTTACTGCCAGGGCCAGATACGCAGTATTTT. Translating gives CASSLLPGPDTQYF.

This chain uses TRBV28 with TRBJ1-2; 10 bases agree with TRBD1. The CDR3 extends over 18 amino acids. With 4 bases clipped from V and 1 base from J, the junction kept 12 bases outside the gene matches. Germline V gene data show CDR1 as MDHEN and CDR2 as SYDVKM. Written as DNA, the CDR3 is TGTGCCAGCAGTTCTAAACCGGGACAGGGGACACTTAACTATGGCTACACCTTC. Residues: CASSSKPGQGTLNYGYTF.

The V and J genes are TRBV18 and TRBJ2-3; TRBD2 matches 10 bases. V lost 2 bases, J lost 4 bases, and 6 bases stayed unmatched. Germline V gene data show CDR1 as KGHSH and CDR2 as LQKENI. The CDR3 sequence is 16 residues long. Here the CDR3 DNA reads TGTGCCAGCTCACCAGTTCGGACTAGCGGCCCAGATACGCAGTATTTT. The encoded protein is CASSPVRTSGPDTQYF.

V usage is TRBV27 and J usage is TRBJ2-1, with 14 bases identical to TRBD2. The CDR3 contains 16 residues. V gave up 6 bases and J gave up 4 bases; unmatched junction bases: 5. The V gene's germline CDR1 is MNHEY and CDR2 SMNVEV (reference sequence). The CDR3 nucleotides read TGTGCCAGCAGCCGACTAGCGGGAGGGCAATACAATGAGCAGTTCTTC. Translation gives CASSRLAGGQYNEQFF.

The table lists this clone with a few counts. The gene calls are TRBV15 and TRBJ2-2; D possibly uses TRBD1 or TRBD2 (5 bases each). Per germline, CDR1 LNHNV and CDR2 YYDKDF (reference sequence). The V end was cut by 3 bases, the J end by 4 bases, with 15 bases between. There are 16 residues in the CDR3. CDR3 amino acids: CATSRPAQAGTGELFF. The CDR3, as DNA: TGTGCCACCAGCAGGCCCGCACAGGCGGGCACCGGGGAGCTGTTTTTT.

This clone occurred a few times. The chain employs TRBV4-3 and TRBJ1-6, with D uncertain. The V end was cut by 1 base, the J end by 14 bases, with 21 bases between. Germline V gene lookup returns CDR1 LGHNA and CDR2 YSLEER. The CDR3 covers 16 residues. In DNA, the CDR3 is TGCGCCAGCAGCCAAGGTCGGTTAGGGATCAAGGAGACCCTCCACTTT. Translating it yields CASSQGRLGIKETLHF.